This T cell receptor beta chain is from a study of blood T cell repertoires in COVID-19. Adults between roughly 18 and 95 years of age took part from fewer than 30 US areas. In Cohort 3, a recovered donor had either two negative PCRs, clearance, or symptom resolution. Per the study methods: Estimated nucleated cell counts came from reference gene primer amplification. Using immunoSEQ multiplex PCR, the repertoire was profiled, and TCRdb retains in-frame clones only, with some absent. The DNA gave D and trimming, while V, J and clone size come from that table. The table includes 200,000 or so clones, around 81% detected once. The receptor's source is a man aged 35 to 55 who had recovered from COVID-19. The specimen was PBMCs or T cells enriched from blood (not recorded which).

CDR3 residues: CASSFDSPPTDTQYF. The CDR3 coding sequence is TGCGCCAGCAGCTTCGACAGTCCCCCCACAGATACGCAGTATTTT. This chain connects TRBV5-1 to TRBJ2-3, with a possible D match to TRBD1 (5 bases). V was cut by 2 bases and J by 2 bases, with 12 bases left in between. This CDR3 region has 15 residues. In germline, CDR1 is SGHRS, CDR2 YFSETQ.